The 20 T cell receptor beta chains given below trace back to one sample, sequenced in a study of T cell responses to AZD1222 COVID-19 vaccine. The data were produced by immunoSEQ multiplex PCR, yet TCRdb's version contains in-frame clones alone and is incomplete. The table includes about 140,000 clones, roughly 90% detected once. This specimen consisted of peripheral blood, obtained on day 0 of AZD1222 vaccination. These receptors originate from an adult in good health.

The CDR3 coding sequence is TGTGCCAGTAGTATATACAGGGGGAAACCTGAAGCTTTCTTT. This encodes CASSIYRGKPEAFF. The chain is built from TRBV19 and TRBJ1-1, with 8 bases fitting TRBD1. From germline, CDR1 is LNHDA and CDR2 SQIVND (reference sequence). The CDR3 contains 14 residues. The V and J ends lost 2 bases and 6 bases, in that order; junction bases with no gene match: 5.

The chain employs TRBV4-1 and TRBJ1-1; TRBD1 matches at 7 bases. The CDR3 runs to 15 residues. J gave up 5 bases and V 2 bases, and 8 bases lay outside the gene matches. The germline gives CDR1 MGHRA, CDR2 YSYEKL. CDR3 residues: CASSQPTGSRTEAFF. The CDR3 region has the DNA TGCGCCAGCAGCCAACCGACAGGGTCAAGGACTGAAGCTTTCTTT.

This clone was seen just once. The V gene is TRBV20-1, the J gene TRBJ2-7; D gene ambiguous. Germline values: CDR1 DFQATT, CDR2 SNEGSKA (reference sequence). The CDR3 runs to 13 residues. V lost 3 bases, J lost 0 bases, and 9 bases lay in between. CDR3 bases: TGCAGTGCTAGTCAAGGGATCTCCTACGAGCAGTACTTC. This sequence encodes CSASQGISYEQYF.

V gene TRBV9 combines with J gene TRBJ2-7; maybe TRBD1 (6 bases). CDR1 and CDR2 from the germline V gene are SGDLS and YYNGEE. With 4 bases removed from V and 4 bases from J, the gap between germline ends came to 15 bases. CDR3 length: 14 residues. The CDR3 reads CASSPAGGAYEQYF. The CDR3 coding sequence is TGTGCCAGCAGCCCTGCTGGGGGCGCGTACGAGCAGTACTTC.

The chain carries TRBV4-3 and TRBJ2-2, with 9 bases fitting TRBD2. Unmatched junction bases numbered 10, after V lost 0 bases and J lost 5 bases. Per germline, CDR1 LGHNA and CDR2 YSLEER. The CDR3 is 18 amino acids. The DNA for the CDR3 is TGCGCCAGCAGCCAAGAGGGGCCCGGGACTAGCTCGACCGGGGAGCTGTTTTTT. Amino acid sequence: CASSQEGPGTSSTGELFF.

This clone was recorded once. V and J are TRBV7-2 and TRBJ1-3; TRBD1 aligns across 7 bases. The CDR3 runs 16 residues. The junction had 4 bases not matched to a gene; V was cut back by 1 base and J by 1 base. CDR1 is SGHTA, CDR2 FQGNSA, per germline. CDR3 sequence (DNA): TGTGCCAGCAGCTTAGGGGAGACAGGGTCTGGAAACACCATATATTTT. Translation: CASSLGETGSGNTIYF. The variable domain in full, with the rest retrieved from reference TRBV7-2 and TRBJ1-3, is GAGVSQSPSNKVTEKGKDVELRCDPISGHTALYWYRQSLGQGLEFLIYFQGNSAPDKSGLPSDRFSAERTGGSVSTLTIQRTQQEDSAVYLCASSLGETGSGNTIYFGEGSWLTVV.

This chain connects TRBV18 to TRBJ1-1, with TRBD1 identical over 7 bases. This CDR3 is 12 amino acids long. After removal of 2 bases from V and 7 bases from J, the junction contained 1 base not matched to a gene. Germline V lookup: CDR1 KGHSH, CDR2 LQKENI. The CDR3 DNA reads TGTGCCAGCTCACCAGACAGGGTTGAAGCTTTCTTT. Encoded protein: CASSPDRVEAFF. The full variable domain, rest sourced from reference TRBV18 and TRBJ1-1, is NAGVMQNPRHLVRRRGQEARLRCSPMKGHSHVYWYRQLPEEGLKFMVYLQKENIIDESGMPKERFSAEFPKEGPSILRIQQVVRGDSAAYFCASSPDRVEAFFGQGTRLTVV.

The DNA for the CDR3 is TGCAGCGTCCAGTTGCAACCCTATGGCTACACCTTC. Residues: CSVQLQPYGYTF. The V and J genes are TRBV29-1 and TRBJ1-2, with D unresolved. The V gene's germline CDR1 is SQVTM and CDR2 ANQGSEA. The CDR3 runs 12 residues. V lost 6 bases to trimming and J lost 4 bases, with 12 bases between them.

J is TRBJ1-6 and V is TRBV4-2; possible D gene TRBD1, 5 bases. The germline CDR1 and CDR2 sequences are LGHNA and YNFKEQ. CDR3 length: 16 residues. Trimming left V 4 bases short and J 5 bases short, with 15 bases between. The CDR3 region is CASSPGATEDNSPLHF. CDR3 DNA sequence: TGTGCCAGCAGCCCTGGGGCGACGGAGGATAATTCACCCCTCCACTTT.

The chain employs TRBV19 and TRBJ1-4, with TRBD1 identical over 10 bases. After removal of 7 bases from V and 6 bases from J, the junction contained 2 bases not matched to a gene. This CDR3 spans 13 amino acids. Looked up from germline, CDR1 is LNHDA and CDR2 is SQIVND (reference sequence). CDR3 bases: TGTGCCAGTAAGGGACAGGGGTATGAAAAACTGTTTTTT. Translation: CASKGQGYEKLFF. Supplemented by reference TRBV19 and TRBJ1-4, the full variable domain reads DGGITQSPKYLFRKEGQNVTLSCEQNLNHDAMYWYRQDPGQGLRLIYYSQIVNDFQKGDIAEGYSVSREKKESFPLTVTSAQKNPTAFYLCASKGQGYEKLFFGSGTQLSVL.

The rearrangement links TRBV11-2 to TRBJ1-2; D gene uncertain. CDR1 and CDR2 (germline): SGHAT, FQNNGV. The length of the CDR3 is 12 residues. Between the trimmed V and J ends, which lost 5 bases and 6 bases, there was a span of 10 bases. The CDR3 reads CASSRTGNGYTF. CDR3 DNA: TGTGCCAGCAGCCGGACCGGGAATGGCTACACCTTC.

This clone was seen a single time. The CDR3 region is CASSQTQGATNEKLFF. For the CDR3, the DNA is TGTGCCAGCAGCCAAACCCAGGGTGCAACTAATGAAAAACTGTTTTTT. The chain couples TRBV11-2 to TRBJ1-4; a weak D match, TRBD1 (5 bases). Trimming removed 5 bases from V and 0 bases from J, with 13 bases in between. The CDR3 totals 16 residues. From germline, CDR1 is SGHAT and CDR2 FQNNGV.

V is TRBV3-1 (or the pseudogene TRBV3-2) and J is TRBJ2-1; possibly TRBD2 for D (5 bases). V lost 1 base and J 7 bases, leaving 20 bases between the germline ends. The CDR3 extends over 17 amino acids. Germline assignment: CDR1 LGHDT and CDR2 YNNKEL (reference sequence). This chain's CDR3 is CASSQAPPSFSGNEQFF. The DNA of the CDR3 is TGTGCCAGCAGCCAAGCACCCCCATCATTTTCGGGGAATGAGCAGTTCTTC.

The chain is built from TRBV25-1 and TRBJ2-3; no reliable D call. The V end lost 1 base, the J end lost 2 bases, and 10 bases lay between the germline ends. The CDR3 spans 15 residues. Per germline, CDR1 MGHDK and CDR2 SYGVNS. The CDR3: CASSESLRPTDTQYF. The CDR3 DNA reads as TGTGCCAGCAGTGAATCCCTGCGGCCCACAGATACGCAGTATTTT.

This rearrangement joins TRBV5-1 to TRBJ1-1; possible D gene TRBD1, 5 bases. The CDR3 runs 16 residues. Trimming removed 4 bases from V and 4 bases from J, with 20 bases in between. CDR1 SGHRS and CDR2 YFSETQ come from the germline V gene. CDR3 in amino acids: CASSILPGSEGTEAFF. The DNA of the CDR3 is TGCGCCAGCAGCATCCTACCAGGGAGTGAAGGCACTGAAGCTTTCTTT. The whole variable domain, remainder taken from reference TRBV5-1 and TRBJ1-1, is KAGVTQTPRYLIKTRGQQVTLSCSPISGHRSVSWYQQTPGQGLQFLFEYFSETQRNKGNFPGRFSGRQFSNSRSEMNVSTLELGDSALYLCASSILPGSEGTEAFFGQGTRLTVV.

The CDR3 DNA reads as TGTGCCAGCAGCTCCACCGGGACGGGGCCTTTCTACGAGCAGTACTTC. This translates into CASSSTGTGPFYEQYF. The V gene is TRBV7-2, the J gene TRBJ2-7, with D perhaps given as TRBD1 or TRBD2 (5 bases each). Trimming stripped 4 bases from V and 3 bases from J, with 19 bases between. Per germline, CDR1 SGHTA and CDR2 FQGNSA. The length of the CDR3 is 16 residues.

The chain links TRBV6-5 to TRBJ1-4; D is uncertain. Trimming took 2 bases from V and 5 from J, leaving 12 bases between them. The CDR3 is made up of 15 amino acids. Germline V gives CDR1 MNHEY, CDR2 SVGAGI. CDR3: CASSYGPASNEKLFF. Written as DNA, the CDR3 is TGTGCCAGCAGTTACGGGCCGGCCTCCAATGAAAAACTGTTTTTT.

The rearrangement joins TRBV7-8 to TRBJ1-4; maybe TRBD1 (5 bases). This CDR3 comprises 13 residues. Germline CDR1 is SGHVS and CDR2 is FQNEAQ. V lost 5 bases and J lost 7, with 11 bases in between. CDR3 DNA: TGTGCCAGCAGCCGGGGACTGGCTGAAAAACTGTTTTTT. Translation gives CASSRGLAEKLFF.

This rearrangement joins TRBV3-1 (or the pseudogene TRBV3-2) to TRBJ1-1; D gene uncertain. CDR3 size: 14 residues. With 4 bases removed from V and 7 bases from J, the gap between germline ends came to 16 bases. Germline-derived CDR1 and CDR2 are LGHDT and YNNKEL (reference sequence). The CDR3 protein is CASSRGGVGNEAFF. As DNA, the CDR3 is TGTGCCAGCAGCCGGGGAGGCGTGGGCAATGAAGCTTTCTTT.

The CDR3 DNA is TGCGCCAGCAGCCAGACAGGGTCGGGCAATTCACCCCTCCACTTT. It is translated as CASSQTGSGNSPLHF. This chain connects TRBV4-1 to TRBJ1-6; 7 positions match TRBD1. Germline V lookup: CDR1 MGHRA, CDR2 YSYEKL. This CDR3 has 15 residues. After removal of 3 bases from V and 7 bases from J, the junction contained 6 bases not matched to a gene.